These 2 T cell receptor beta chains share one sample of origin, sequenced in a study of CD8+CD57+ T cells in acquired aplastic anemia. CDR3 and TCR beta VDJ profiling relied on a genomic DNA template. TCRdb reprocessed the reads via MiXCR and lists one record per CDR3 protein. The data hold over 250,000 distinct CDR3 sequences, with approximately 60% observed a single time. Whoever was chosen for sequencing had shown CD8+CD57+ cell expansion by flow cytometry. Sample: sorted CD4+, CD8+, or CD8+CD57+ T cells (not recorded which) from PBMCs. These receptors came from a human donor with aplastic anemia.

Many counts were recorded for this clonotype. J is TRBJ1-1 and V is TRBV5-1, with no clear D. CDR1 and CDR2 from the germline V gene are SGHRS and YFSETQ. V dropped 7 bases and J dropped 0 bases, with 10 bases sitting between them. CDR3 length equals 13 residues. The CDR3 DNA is TGCGCCAGCCGACTAGGTGTGAACACTGAAGCTTTCTTT. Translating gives CASRLGVNTEAFF.

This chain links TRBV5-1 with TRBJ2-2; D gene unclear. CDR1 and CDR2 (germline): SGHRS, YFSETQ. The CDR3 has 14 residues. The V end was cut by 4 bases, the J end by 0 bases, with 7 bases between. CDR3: CASSPLANTGELFF. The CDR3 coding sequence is TGCGCCAGCAGCCCTTTAGCGAACACCGGGGAGCTGTTTTTT.